This T cell receptor beta chain emerged from a study of blood T cell repertoires in COVID-19. Overall study: Donors in the United States, Italy and Spain gave samples during acute or convalescent COVID-19. PBMCs, B-cell-depleted T cells, or T cells were the source of the cDNA or gDNA that made up the material.

The participants were between about 18 and 90 years old and came from 20 to 30 US areas. Cohorts were determined from participant-reported clinical history. Germline-derived CDR1 and CDR2 are LNHNV and YYDKDF (reference sequence). V shed 4 bases, J shed 5 bases, and the junction held 9 bases outside the gene matches. The CDR3 is made up of 18 amino acids. Profiling relied on immunoSEQ multiplex PCR, and the TCRdb table lists in-frame clones only, not all of them. Of about 270,000 clones in the sample, 70% to 90% are singletons; the top ten hold approximately 4%. Input material: PBMCs or T cells enriched from blood (not recorded which). The chain couples TRBV15 to TRBJ2-3; 16 bases line up with TRBD2. The receptor was isolated from a woman under 40 with acute COVID-19. CDR3 bases: TGTGCCACCAGCATGGGACTAGCGGGAGGGAGAATAGTAGATACGCAGTATTTT. This sequence encodes CATSMGLAGGRIVDTQYF.